This paragraph reports one T cell receptor beta chain. Its antigen is not identified. The record originates from a study of T cell responses to AZD1222 COVID-19 vaccine. In the study overall: Pooled in the analysis were second doses at about 4 or about 12 weeks. Study-level results: The donors showed a predominance of white British ancestry and of females, with possible underestimation of clonal diversity.

Sequencing used immunoSEQ multiplex PCR; TCRdb keeps in-frame clones, though not all of them. The sample contains 110,000 to 150,000 clones, 92% of which appear only once. CDR1 is MRHNA and CDR2 is SNTAGT in the germline V gene. The CDR3 contains 16 residues. Trimming left V 0 bases short and J 0 bases short, with 9 bases between. Material: peripheral blood, obtained on day 0 of AZD1222 vaccination. The chain uses TRBV6-4 and TRBJ2-1; D gene uncertain. The source is an adult in good health. The CDR3 protein is CASSDSLRSSYNEQFF. Here the CDR3 DNA reads TGTGCCAGCAGTGACTCTTTGCGGAGCTCCTACAATGAGCAGTTCTTC.